Listed below are T cell receptor beta chains from one sample, sequenced in a study of blood T cell repertoires in COVID-19. Method: immunoSEQ multiplex PCR; TCRdb's copy keeps in-frame clones and lacks some. The sample contains approximately 70,000 clones, around 93% of which appear only once. Sequencing used peripheral blood. Receptors originate from a woman aged 60-70 years with active COVID-19. Each CDR3 is given with its conserved first and last residue. Fields, in order: D gene, V gene, clone size, J gene, CDR3 protein, CDR3 DNA. The D gene is left open where the match is weak. The listing skips clone size in some rows; elsewhere it reads once, few, many or a size class.

TRBD2	TRBV11-2	NA	TRBJ2-7	CASSLIAPGTISYEQYF	TGTGCCAGCAGCTTAATCGCCCCAGGGACTATATCCTACGAGCAGTACTTC
TRBD1	TRBV6-6	NA	TRBJ2-7	CASSYNRGYEQYF	TGTGCCAGCAGTTACAACAGGGGCTACGAGCAGTACTTC
NA	TRBV4-2	NA	TRBJ1-1	CASSRGVTEAFF	TGTGCCAGCAGCCGCGGCGTGACTGAAGCTTTCTTT
TRBD2	TRBV6-1	once	TRBJ2-1	CASSERLAGGRSEQFF	TGTGCCAGCAGTGAACGACTAGCGGGAGGTCGCTCAGAGCAGTTCTTC
NA	TRBV19	NA	TRBJ1-4	CASSPNRDEKLFF	TGTGCCAGTAGCCCAAACAGGGATGAAAAACTGTTTTTT
TRBD2	TRBV9	NA	TRBJ2-1	CASSPSGSTYNEQFF	TGTGCCAGCAGCCCGAGCGGGAGTACCTACAATGAGCAGTTCTTC
NA	TRBV30	NA	TRBJ2-6	CAWNPGTPNVLTF	TGTGCCTGGAATCCGGGGACACCGAACGTCCTGACTTTC
NA	TRBV28	NA	TRBJ1-5	CASSGGGIQPQHF	TGTGCCAGCAGTGGTGGCGGAATTCAGCCCCAGCATTTT
NA	TRBV6-1	NA	TRBJ2-2	CASSEYRNTGELFF	TGTGCCAGCAGTGAGTACAGAAACACCGGGGAGCTGTTTTTT
TRBD2	TRBV6-1	NA	TRBJ2-7	CASSDPPTSVYEQYF	TGTGCCAGCAGTGATCCGCCGACTAGCGTCTACGAGCAGTACTTC
NA	TRBV7-2	NA	TRBJ2-3	CASSTRPSTDTQYF	TGTGCCAGCAGCACCCGACCTAGTACAGATACGCAGTATTTT
NA	TRBV18	NA	TRBJ1-1	CASSPTNMNTEAFF	TGTGCCAGCTCACCGACAAACATGAACACTGAAGCTTTCTTT
TRBD2	TRBV19	NA	TRBJ2-5	CASSKSGSEETQYF	TGTGCCAGTAGTAAGAGCGGGAGCGAAGAGACCCAGTACTTC
NA	TRBV5-6	NA	TRBJ2-5	CASSFPGVETQYF	TGTGCCAGCAGCTTTCCAGGGGTAGAGACCCAGTACTTC
TRBD2	TRBV14	few	TRBJ2-1	CASSPSSGTSGYRGEQFF	TGTGCCAGCAGCCCCTCATCCGGGACTAGCGGCTATAGGGGTGAGCAGTTCTTC
NA	TRBV4-2	NA	TRBJ1-1	CASSGAHGAFF	TGTGCCAGCAGCGGGGCCCATGGAGCTTTCTTT
TRBD1	TRBV27	NA	TRBJ1-4	CASSSRQGGEKLFF	TGTGCCAGCAGTTCAAGACAGGGAGGAGAAAAACTGTTTTTT
NA	TRBV7-2	NA	TRBJ1-1	CASSSRGPVMNTEAFF	TGTGCCAGCAGCTCACGAGGTCCAGTCATGAACACTGAAGCTTTCTTT
TRBD2	TRBV30	NA	TRBJ2-3	CAWASGRVPSSTDTQYF	TGTGCCTGGGCTAGCGGGAGGGTCCCTTCTAGCACAGATACGCAGTATTTT
TRBD1	TRBV2	NA	TRBJ1-6	CASRGTAPNSSPLHF	TGTGCCAGCAGGGGGACAGCCCCGAATAGTTCACCCCTCCACTTT
NA	TRBV6-1	once	TRBJ1-5	CASSEDTQRPQHF	TGTGCCAGCAGTGAGGACACCCAGCGACCCCAGCATTTT
NA	TRBV5-1	NA	TRBJ2-1	CASSLDPVYNEQFF	TGCGCCAGCAGCTTGGATCCGGTCTACAATGAGCAGTTCTTC
TRBD2	TRBV28	NA	TRBJ2-7	CASRGPGLWQYF	TGTGCCAGCAGGGGACCGGGACTATGGCAGTACTTC
NA	TRBV20-1	once	TRBJ1-1	CSVQVNTEAFF	TGCAGTGTTCAGGTTAACACTGAAGCTTTCTTT
TRBD1	TRBV6-5	NA	TRBJ2-3	CASRLQGARTDTQYF	TGTGCCAGCAGATTACAGGGGGCAAGGACAGATACGCAGTATTTT
TRBD1	TRBV7-9	NA	TRBJ2-7	CASSLATGNEQYF	TGTGCCAGCAGCTTAGCGACAGGGAACGAGCAGTACTTC
NA	TRBV23-1	once	TRBJ2-3	CASSQSEAGRVRSDTQYF	TGCGCCAGCAGTCAATCGGAAGCAGGGCGAGTCAGGTCAGATACGCAGTATTTT
NA	TRBV29-1	NA	TRBJ1-2	CSVESRPGYGYTF	TGCAGCGTTGAAAGCAGGCCCGGCTATGGCTACACCTTC
TRBD2	TRBV30	NA	TRBJ2-3	CAWNVGGGADTQYF	TGTGCCTGGAACGTCGGCGGGGGAGCAGATACGCAGTATTTT
NA	TRBV3-1/TRBV3-2	NA	TRBJ2-6	CASSLPGDGANVLTF	TGTGCCAGCAGCCTCCCAGGGGACGGGGCCAACGTCCTGACTTTC
TRBD1	TRBV28	NA	TRBJ1-1	CATYEQGTGGADTEAFF	TGTGCCACCTACGAACAAGGGACAGGAGGTGCGGACACTGAAGCTTTCTTT
NA	TRBV30	NA	TRBJ2-7	CASRVSSYEQYF	TGTGCCAGCCGGGTTAGCTCCTACGAGCAGTACTTC
TRBD2	TRBV7-9	NA	TRBJ2-3	CASSVGTSGTDTQYF	TGTGCCAGCAGCGTCGGGACTAGCGGCACAGATACGCAGTATTTT
TRBD2	TRBV5-1	NA	TRBJ2-1	CASNLAGVPYNEQFF	TGCGCCAGCAATCTAGCGGGAGTCCCTTACAATGAGCAGTTCTTC
TRBD1	TRBV28	NA	TRBJ2-5	CASSPIRGYVTQYF	TGTGCCAGCAGCCCCATCAGGGGGTATGTTACCCAGTACTTC
TRBD1	TRBV7-9	NA	TRBJ2-3	CASSDYSGTGYVRDTQYF	TGTGCCAGCAGCGATTACTCCGGGACAGGGTACGTGCGGGATACGCAGTATTTT
TRBD1	TRBV19	NA	TRBJ2-2	CASTRTGAPGELFF	TGTGCCAGTACCCGGACAGGGGCCCCCGGGGAGCTGTTTTTT
NA	TRBV3-1/TRBV3-2	NA	TRBJ2-7	CASSQGVREYF	TGTGCCAGCAGCCAGGGAGTACGGGAATACTTC